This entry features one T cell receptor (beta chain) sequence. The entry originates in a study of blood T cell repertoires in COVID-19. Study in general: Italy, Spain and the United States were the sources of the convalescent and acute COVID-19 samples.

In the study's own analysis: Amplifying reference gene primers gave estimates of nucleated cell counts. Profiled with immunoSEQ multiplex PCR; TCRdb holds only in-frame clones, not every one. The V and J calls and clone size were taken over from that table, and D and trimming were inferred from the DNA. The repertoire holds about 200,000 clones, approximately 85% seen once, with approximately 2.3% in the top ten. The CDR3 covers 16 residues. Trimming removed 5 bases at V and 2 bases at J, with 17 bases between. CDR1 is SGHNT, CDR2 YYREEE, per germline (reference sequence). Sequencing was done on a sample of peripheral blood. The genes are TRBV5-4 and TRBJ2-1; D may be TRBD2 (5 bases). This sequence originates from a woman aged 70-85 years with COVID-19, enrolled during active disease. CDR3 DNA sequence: TGTGCCAGCAGGAAGTCGGGTTTCGGGGCCTACAATGAGCAGTTCTTC. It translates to CASRKSGFGAYNEQFF.